The TCR beta chain under discussion was sequenced for a study of cytomegalovirus exposure and HLA in healthy donors. Sequencing was performed with immunoSEQ multiplex PCR; in TCRdb, only in-frame clones are kept and a portion is missing. The table shows around 190,000 clones, with around 84% occurring only once. Germline V CDR1 and CDR2: LNHDA, SQIVND (reference sequence). Germline trimming cut 0 bases from V and 5 bases from J; bases unmatched to any gene: 11. The CDR3 sequence is 19 residues long. The sequence was obtained from a man between 18 and 35 years old in good health and CMV-seropositive. This sequence joins TRBV19 and TRBJ1-6; 9 bases are shared with TRBD1. Input material: PBMCs. CDR3 amino acids: CASSIEAGGDRDNNSPLHF. CDR3 DNA: TGTGCCAGTAGTATAGAGGCTGGCGGGGACAGGGATAATAATTCACCCCTCCACTTT.